This T cell receptor beta chain was sequenced for a study of neurological immune-mediated disorders. CDR1 MNHEY and CDR2 SVGEGT come from the germline V gene. The CDR3 runs 15 residues. V dropped 6 bases and J dropped 2 bases, with 14 bases sitting between them. Documented time point: technical triplicate 1. Unsorted libraries were prepared from 2 million PBMCs held at -80 C. General study results and limits: No CDR3 amino acid sequences recurred among expanded clones across subjects, suggesting private repertoires in all groups.

TCRdb recomputed calls from the 5' RACE reads with MiXCR, one row per CDR3 protein. Counted here are 40,000 or so distinct CDR3 sequences, roughly 11% occurring once; the ten biggest clones make up around 4%. At least ten counts were recorded for this clonotype. Its antigen is unidentified. This TCR came from a man in his sixties with HTLV-1-associated myelopathy (HAM/TSP). The sample was PBMCs. The J gene is TRBJ1-5, the V gene TRBV6-2 or TRBV6-3; possibly TRBD1 for D (6 bases). Written as DNA, the CDR3 is TGTGCCAGCAGCCAACTCCAGGGGCGCAATCAGCCCCAGCATTTT. Translation: CASSQLQGRNQPQHF.